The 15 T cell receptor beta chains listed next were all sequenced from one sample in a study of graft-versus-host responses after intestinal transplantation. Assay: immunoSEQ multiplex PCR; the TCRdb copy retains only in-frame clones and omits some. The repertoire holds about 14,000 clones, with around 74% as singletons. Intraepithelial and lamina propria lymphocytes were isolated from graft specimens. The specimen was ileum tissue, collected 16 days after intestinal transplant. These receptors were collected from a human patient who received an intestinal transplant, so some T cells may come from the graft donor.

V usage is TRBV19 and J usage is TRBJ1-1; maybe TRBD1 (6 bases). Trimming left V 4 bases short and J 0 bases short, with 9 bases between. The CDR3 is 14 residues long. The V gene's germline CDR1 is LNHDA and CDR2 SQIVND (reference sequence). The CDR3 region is CASSTTGLNTEAFF. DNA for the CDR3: TGTGCCAGTAGTACTACAGGGTTGAACACTGAAGCTTTCTTT.

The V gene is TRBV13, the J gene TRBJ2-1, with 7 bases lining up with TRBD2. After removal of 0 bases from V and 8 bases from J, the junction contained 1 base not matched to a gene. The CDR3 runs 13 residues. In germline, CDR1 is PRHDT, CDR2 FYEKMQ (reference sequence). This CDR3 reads CASSLGGRDEQFF. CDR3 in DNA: TGTGCCAGCAGCTTAGGAGGGAGGGATGAGCAGTTCTTC.

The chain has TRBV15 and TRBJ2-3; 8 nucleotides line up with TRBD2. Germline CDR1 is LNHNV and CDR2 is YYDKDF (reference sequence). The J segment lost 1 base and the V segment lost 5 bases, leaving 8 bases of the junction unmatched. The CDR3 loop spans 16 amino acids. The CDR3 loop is CATSADGGAGTDTQYF. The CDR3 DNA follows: TGTGCCACCAGCGCCGACGGGGGGGCCGGCACAGATACGCAGTATTTT.

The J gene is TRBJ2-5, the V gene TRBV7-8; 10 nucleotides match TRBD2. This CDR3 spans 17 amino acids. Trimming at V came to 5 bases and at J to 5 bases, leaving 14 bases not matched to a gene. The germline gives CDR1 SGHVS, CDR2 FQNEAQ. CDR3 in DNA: TGTGCCAGCAGCAATAAGCGGGGGGGCCTTATAAAGGAGACCCAGTACTTC. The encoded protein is CASSNKRGGLIKETQYF.

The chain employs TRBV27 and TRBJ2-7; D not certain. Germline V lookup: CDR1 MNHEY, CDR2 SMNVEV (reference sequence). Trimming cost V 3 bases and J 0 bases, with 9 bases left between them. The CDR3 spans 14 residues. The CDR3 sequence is CASSFAASSYEQYF. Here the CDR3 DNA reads TGTGCCAGCAGTTTCGCAGCGAGCTCCTACGAGCAGTACTTC.

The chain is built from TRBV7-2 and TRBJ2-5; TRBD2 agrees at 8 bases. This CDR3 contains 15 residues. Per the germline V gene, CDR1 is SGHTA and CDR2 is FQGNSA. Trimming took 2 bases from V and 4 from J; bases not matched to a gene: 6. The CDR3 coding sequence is TGTGCCAGCAGCTTACAGCGGGAGCGGACAGAGACCCAGTACTTC. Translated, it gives CASSLQRERTETQYF.

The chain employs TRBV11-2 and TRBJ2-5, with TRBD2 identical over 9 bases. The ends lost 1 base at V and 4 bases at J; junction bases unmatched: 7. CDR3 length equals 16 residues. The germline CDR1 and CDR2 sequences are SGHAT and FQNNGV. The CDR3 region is CASSLVGTSLLETQYF. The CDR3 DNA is TGTGCCAGCAGCTTAGTAGGGACTAGCTTGTTAGAGACCCAGTACTTC.

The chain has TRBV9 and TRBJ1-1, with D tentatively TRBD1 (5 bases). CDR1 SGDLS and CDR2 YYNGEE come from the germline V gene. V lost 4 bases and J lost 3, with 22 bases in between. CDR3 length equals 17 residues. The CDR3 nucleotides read TGTGCCAGCAGCCAGTATTGGGGAAGGGGATTGCACACTGAAGCTTTCTTT. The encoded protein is CASSQYWGRGLHTEAFF.

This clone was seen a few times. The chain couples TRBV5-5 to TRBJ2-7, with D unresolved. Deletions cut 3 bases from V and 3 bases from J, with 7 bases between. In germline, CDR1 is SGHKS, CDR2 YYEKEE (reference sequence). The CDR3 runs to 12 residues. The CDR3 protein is CASSSLLYEQYF. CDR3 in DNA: TGTGCCAGCAGCTCCCTACTCTACGAGCAGTACTTC. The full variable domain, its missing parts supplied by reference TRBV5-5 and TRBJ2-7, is DAGVTQSPTHLIKTRGQQVTLRCSPISGHKSVSWYQQVLGQGPQFIFQYYEKEERGRGNFPDRFSARQFPNYSSELNVNALLLGDSALYLCASSSLLYEQYFGPGTRLTVT.

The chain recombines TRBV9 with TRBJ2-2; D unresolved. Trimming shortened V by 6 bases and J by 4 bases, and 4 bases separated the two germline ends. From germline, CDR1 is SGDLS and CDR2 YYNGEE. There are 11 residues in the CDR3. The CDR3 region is CASTSTGELFF. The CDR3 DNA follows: TGTGCCAGCACTAGCACCGGGGAGCTGTTTTTT.

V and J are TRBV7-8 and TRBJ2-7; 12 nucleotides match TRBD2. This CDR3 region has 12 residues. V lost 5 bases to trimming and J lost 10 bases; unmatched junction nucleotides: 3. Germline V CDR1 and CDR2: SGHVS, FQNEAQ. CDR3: CASSMGLAGQYF. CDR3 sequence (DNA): TGTGCCAGCAGCATGGGACTAGCGGGCCAGTACTTC.

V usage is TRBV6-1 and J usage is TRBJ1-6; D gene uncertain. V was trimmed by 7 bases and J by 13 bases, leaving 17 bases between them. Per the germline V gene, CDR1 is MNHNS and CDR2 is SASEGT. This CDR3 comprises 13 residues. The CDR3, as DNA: TGTGCCAGCACGACGGGTCCCTATGGTCCCCTCCACTTT. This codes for CASTTGPYGPLHF.

CDR3 sequence (DNA): TGCGCCAGCAGCTTGTTCCCTACTTTCTACGAGCAGTACTTC. This codes for CASSLFPTFYEQYF. The gene calls are TRBV5-1 and TRBJ2-7; D ambiguous. V lost 1 base, J lost 3 bases, and 11 bases lay in between. This CDR3 comprises 14 residues. Germline lookup yields CDR1 SGHRS and CDR2 YFSETQ.

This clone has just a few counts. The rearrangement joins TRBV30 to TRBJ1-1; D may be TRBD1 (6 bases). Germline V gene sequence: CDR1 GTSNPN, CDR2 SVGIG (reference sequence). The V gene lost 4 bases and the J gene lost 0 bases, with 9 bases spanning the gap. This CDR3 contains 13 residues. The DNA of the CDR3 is TGTGCCTGGAATACAGGGCTGAACACTGAAGCTTTCTTT. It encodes CAWNTGLNTEAFF.

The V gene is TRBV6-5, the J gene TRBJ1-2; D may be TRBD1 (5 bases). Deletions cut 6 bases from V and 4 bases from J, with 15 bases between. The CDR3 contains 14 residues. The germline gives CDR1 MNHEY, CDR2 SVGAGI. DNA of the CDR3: TGTGCCAGCAGCCAAGCGGGGCGTAGCTATGGCTACACCTTC. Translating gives CASSQAGRSYGYTF.